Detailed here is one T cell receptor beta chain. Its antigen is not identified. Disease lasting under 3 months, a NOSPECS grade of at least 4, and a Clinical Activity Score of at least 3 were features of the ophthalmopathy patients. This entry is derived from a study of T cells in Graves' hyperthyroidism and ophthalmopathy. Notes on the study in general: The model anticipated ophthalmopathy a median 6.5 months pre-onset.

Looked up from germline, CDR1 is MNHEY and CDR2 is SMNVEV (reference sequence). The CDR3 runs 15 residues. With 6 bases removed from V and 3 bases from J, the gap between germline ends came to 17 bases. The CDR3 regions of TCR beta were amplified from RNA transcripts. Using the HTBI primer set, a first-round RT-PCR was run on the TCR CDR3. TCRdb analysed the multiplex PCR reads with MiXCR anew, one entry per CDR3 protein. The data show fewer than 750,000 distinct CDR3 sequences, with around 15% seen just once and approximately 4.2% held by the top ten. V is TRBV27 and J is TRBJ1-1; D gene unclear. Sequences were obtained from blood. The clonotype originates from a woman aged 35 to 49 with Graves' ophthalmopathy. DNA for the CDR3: TGTGCCAGCAGATCCCTGGCCCCGAGGGACACTGAAGCTTTCTTT. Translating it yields CASRSLAPRDTEAFF.